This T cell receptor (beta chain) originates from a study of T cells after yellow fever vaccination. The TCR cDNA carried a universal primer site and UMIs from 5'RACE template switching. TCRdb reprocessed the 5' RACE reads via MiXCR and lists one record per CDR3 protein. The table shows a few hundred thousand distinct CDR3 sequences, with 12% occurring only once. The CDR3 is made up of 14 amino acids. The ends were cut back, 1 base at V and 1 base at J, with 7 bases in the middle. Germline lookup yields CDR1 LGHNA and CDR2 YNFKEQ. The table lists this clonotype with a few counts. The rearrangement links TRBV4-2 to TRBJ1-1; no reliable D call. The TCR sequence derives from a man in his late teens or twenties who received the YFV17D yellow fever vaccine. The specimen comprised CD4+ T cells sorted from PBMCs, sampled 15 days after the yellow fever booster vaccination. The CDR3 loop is CASSQVSSNTEAFF. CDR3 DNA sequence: TGTGCCAGCAGCCAAGTTAGCTCGAACACTGAAGCTTTCTTT.